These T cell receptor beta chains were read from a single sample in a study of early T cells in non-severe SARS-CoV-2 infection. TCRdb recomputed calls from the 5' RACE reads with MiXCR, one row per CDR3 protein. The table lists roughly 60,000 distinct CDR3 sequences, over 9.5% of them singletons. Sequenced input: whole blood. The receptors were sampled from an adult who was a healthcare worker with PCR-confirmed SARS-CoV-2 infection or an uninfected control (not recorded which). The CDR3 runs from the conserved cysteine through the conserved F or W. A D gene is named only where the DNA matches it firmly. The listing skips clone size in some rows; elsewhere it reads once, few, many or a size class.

CDR3 protein: CATARDTDTQYF
CDR3 DNA: TGTGCCACCGCAAGGGACACAGATACGCAGTATTTT
D gene: NA
clone size: many
J gene: TRBJ2-3
V gene: TRBV10-3

CDR3 protein: CASSQDGGADTQYF
CDR3 DNA: TGCGCCAGCAGCCAAGATGGGGGGGCAGATACGCAGTATTTT
D gene: TRBD2
clone size: few
J gene: TRBJ2-3
V gene: TRBV4-3

CDR3 protein: CAISRTGYTEAFF
CDR3 DNA: TGTGCCATCAGCAGAACAGGGTACACTGAAGCTTTCTTT
D gene: NA
clone size: NA
J gene: TRBJ1-1
V gene: TRBV10-3

CDR3 protein: CASSLVAQPQHF
CDR3 DNA: TGTGCCAGCAGTTTAGTGGCGCAGCCCCAGCATTTT
D gene: NA
clone size: NA
J gene: TRBJ1-5
V gene: TRBV28

CDR3 protein: CASSDPSNYGYTF
CDR3 DNA: TGCGCCAGCAGTGACCCGTCTAACTATGGCTACACCTTC
D gene: NA
clone size: few
J gene: TRBJ1-2
V gene: TRBV10-2

CDR3 protein: CASSVGEANTGELFF
CDR3 DNA: TGTGCCAGCAGTGTAGGGGAGGCGAACACCGGGGAGCTGTTTTTT
D gene: NA
clone size: NA
J gene: TRBJ2-2
V gene: TRBV6-4

CDR3 protein: CASSDLATTGELFF
CDR3 DNA: TGTGCCAGCAGCGATCTGGCGACCACCGGGGAGCTGTTTTTT
D gene: NA
clone size: many
J gene: TRBJ2-2
V gene: TRBV3-1

CDR3 protein: CASSVKWGEKLFF
CDR3 DNA: TGTGCCAGCAGCGTGAAGTGGGGTGAAAAACTGTTTTTT
D gene: NA
clone size: few
J gene: TRBJ1-4
V gene: TRBV9

CDR3 protein: CASSLGRSNTGELFF
CDR3 DNA: TGTGCCAGCAGCTTAGGAAGGTCGAACACCGGGGAGCTGTTTTTT
D gene: NA
clone size: many
J gene: TRBJ2-2
V gene: TRBV13

CDR3 protein: CASQTGGTRTDTQYF
CDR3 DNA: TGTGCCAGCCAAACAGGGGGAACGAGGACAGATACGCAGTATTTT
D gene: TRBD1
clone size: many
J gene: TRBJ2-3
V gene: TRBV7-9

CDR3 protein: CSDSGLATDTQYF
CDR3 DNA: TGCAGCGATTCGGGACTAGCAACAGATACGCAGTATTTT
D gene: TRBD2
clone size: NA
J gene: TRBJ2-3
V gene: TRBV29-1

CDR3 protein: CATSGERRQPQHF
CDR3 DNA: TGTGCCACCAGTGGAGAGAGGCGTCAGCCCCAGCATTTT
D gene: NA
clone size: few
J gene: TRBJ1-5
V gene: TRBV24-1

CDR3 protein: CASSIGRQETQYF
CDR3 DNA: TGTGCCAGCAGCATAGGACGGCAAGAGACCCAGTACTTC
D gene: NA
clone size: many
J gene: TRBJ2-5
V gene: TRBV11-2

CDR3 protein: CATTRGTSEHNEQFF
CDR3 DNA: TGTGCCACCACCCGGGGGACTAGCGAACACAATGAGCAGTTCTTC
D gene: TRBD2
clone size: few
J gene: TRBJ2-1
V gene: TRBV10-3

CDR3 protein: CSVQGPYEQYF
CDR3 DNA: TGCAGCGTTCAGGGGCCCTACGAGCAGTACTTC
D gene: NA
clone size: few
J gene: TRBJ2-7
V gene: TRBV29-1

CDR3 protein: CASSLAQRFEKYF
CDR3 DNA: TGCGCCAGCAGCTTGGCCCAGAGGTTTGAAAAGTATTTT
D gene: NA
clone size: few
J gene: TRBJ2-3
V gene: TRBV5-1

CDR3 protein: CASSLGQREQYF
CDR3 DNA: TGTGCCAGCAGCCTAGGACAGCGTGAGCAGTACTTC
D gene: NA
clone size: NA
J gene: TRBJ2-7
V gene: TRBV6-5

CDR3 protein: CSARDSGTAYEQYF
CDR3 DNA: TGCAGTGCTAGAGATAGCGGGACTGCCTACGAGCAGTACTTC
D gene: TRBD2
clone size: many
J gene: TRBJ2-7
V gene: TRBV20-1

CDR3 protein: CASSSVGGKNSPLHF
CDR3 DNA: TGCGCCAGCAGCAGCGTGGGCGGAAAGAATTCACCCCTCCACTTT
D gene: NA
clone size: few
J gene: TRBJ1-6
V gene: TRBV4-1

CDR3 protein: CASSIERDTSYEQYF
CDR3 DNA: TGTGCCAGTAGTATAGAAAGGGACACCTCCTACGAGCAGTACTTC
D gene: NA
clone size: NA
J gene: TRBJ2-7
V gene: TRBV19

CDR3 protein: CASSYGKSGADEQFF
CDR3 DNA: TGTGCCAGCAGTTACGGTAAGAGCGGCGCGGATGAGCAGTTCTTC
D gene: NA
clone size: NA
J gene: TRBJ2-1
V gene: TRBV6-2/TRBV6-3

CDR3 protein: CASSFSGGAEETQYF
CDR3 DNA: TGCGCCAGCAGCTTTTCAGGGGGCGCGGAAGAGACCCAGTACTTC
D gene: TRBD1
clone size: NA
J gene: TRBJ2-5
V gene: TRBV5-1

CDR3 protein: CASSYSIASYYEQYF
CDR3 DNA: TGTGCCAGCAGTTACTCGATCGCTTCCTACTACGAGCAGTACTTC
D gene: NA
clone size: many
J gene: TRBJ2-7
V gene: TRBV6-5

CDR3 protein: CASRTGPAETQYF
CDR3 DNA: TGTGCCAGCAGAACCGGGCCGGCGGAGACCCAGTACTTC
D gene: NA
clone size: few
J gene: TRBJ2-5
V gene: TRBV6-5

CDR3 protein: CSVEHFGGSSYNEQFF
CDR3 DNA: TGCAGCGTTGAACATTTTGGGGGCAGCTCCTACAATGAGCAGTTCTTC
D gene: NA
clone size: NA
J gene: TRBJ2-1
V gene: TRBV29-1

CDR3 protein: CSVEARGQETQYF
CDR3 DNA: TGCAGCGTTGAAGCTCGAGGTCAAGAGACCCAGTACTTC
D gene: NA
clone size: NA
J gene: TRBJ2-5
V gene: TRBV29-1

CDR3 protein: CSAGTGGAVYGYTF
CDR3 DNA: TGCAGTGCTGGGACAGGGGGCGCGGTCTATGGCTACACCTTC
D gene: TRBD1
clone size: few
J gene: TRBJ1-2
V gene: TRBV20-1

CDR3 protein: CASSLKWGTLYEQYF
CDR3 DNA: TGTGCCAGCAGTTTAAAATGGGGTACCCTTTACGAGCAGTACTTC
D gene: NA
clone size: NA
J gene: TRBJ2-7
V gene: TRBV28

CDR3 protein: CASGARSGANVLTF
CDR3 DNA: TGTGCCAGCGGAGCGAGATCTGGGGCCAACGTCCTGACTTTC
D gene: NA
clone size: NA
J gene: TRBJ2-6
V gene: TRBV6-1

CDR3 protein: CASSSSLGDRRFF
CDR3 DNA: TGTGCCAGCAGCTCCTCACTCGGAGATCGACGGTTCTTC
D gene: NA
clone size: many
J gene: TRBJ2-1
V gene: TRBV7-2

CDR3 protein: CASSDQGPSYNEQFF
CDR3 DNA: TGTGCCAGCAGCGATCAGGGTCCCTCCTACAATGAGCAGTTCTTC
D gene: NA
clone size: many
J gene: TRBJ2-1
V gene: TRBV11-2

CDR3 protein: CASSVAHTYEQYF
CDR3 DNA: TGTGCCAGCAGCGTCGCCCATACCTACGAGCAGTACTTC
D gene: NA
clone size: once
J gene: TRBJ2-7
V gene: TRBV28

CDR3 protein: CATTTGYSNQPQHF
CDR3 DNA: TGTGCCACCACAACAGGCTATAGCAATCAGCCCCAGCATTTT
D gene: NA
clone size: NA
J gene: TRBJ1-5
V gene: TRBV15

CDR3 protein: CASSLGPENIQYF
CDR3 DNA: TGTGCCAGCAGCTTGGGACCTGAAAACATTCAGTACTTC
D gene: NA
clone size: few
J gene: TRBJ2-4
V gene: TRBV7-9

CDR3 protein: CASSFSGNAEAFF
CDR3 DNA: TGTGCCAGCAGCTTCTCTGGAAACGCTGAAGCTTTCTTT
D gene: NA
clone size: NA
J gene: TRBJ1-1
V gene: TRBV11-2

CDR3 protein: CSASSPKRDNEQFF
CDR3 DNA: TGCAGTGCTAGTTCCCCGAAGCGGGATAATGAGCAGTTCTTC
D gene: TRBD2
clone size: NA
J gene: TRBJ2-1
V gene: TRBV20-1

CDR3 protein: CASSKYGSYEQYF
CDR3 DNA: TGTGCCAGCAGCAAATATGGATCCTACGAGCAGTACTTC
D gene: NA
clone size: NA
J gene: TRBJ2-7
V gene: TRBV7-2

CDR3 protein: CASSQDQGGYNEQFF
CDR3 DNA: TGTGCCAGCAGCCAAGATCAGGGGGGTTACAATGAGCAGTTCTTC
D gene: NA
clone size: many
J gene: TRBJ2-1
V gene: TRBV3-1

CDR3 protein: CASSVDLWNEQFF
CDR3 DNA: TGTGCCAGCAGCGTAGACTTATGGAATGAGCAGTTCTTC
D gene: NA
clone size: few
J gene: TRBJ2-1
V gene: TRBV9

CDR3 protein: CASSNTGLGRAFF
CDR3 DNA: TGTGCCAGCAGTAACACAGGTCTTGGACGAGCTTTCTTT
D gene: NA
clone size: few
J gene: TRBJ1-1
V gene: TRBV6-5

CDR3 protein: CSARSVEQFF
CDR3 DNA: TGCAGCGCCCGCTCGGTTGAGCAGTTCTTC
D gene: NA
clone size: many
J gene: TRBJ2-1
V gene: TRBV29-1

CDR3 protein: CASILDRERGYTF
CDR3 DNA: TGTGCCAGCATCTTGGACAGGGAACGCGGCTACACCTTC
D gene: TRBD1
clone size: NA
J gene: TRBJ1-2
V gene: TRBV6-1

CDR3 protein: CASSLTIYSAYNEQFF
CDR3 DNA: TGTGCCAGCAGTCTAACCATATATTCCGCCTACAATGAGCAGTTCTTC
D gene: NA
clone size: many
J gene: TRBJ2-1
V gene: TRBV27

CDR3 protein: CASSVYDRGNSPLHF
CDR3 DNA: TGTGCCAGCAGTGTCTACGACAGGGGTAATTCACCCCTCCACTTT
D gene: TRBD1
clone size: few
J gene: TRBJ1-6
V gene: TRBV6-1